The clone carrying this T cell receptor beta chain was observed a few times. The sample comes from a study of OX40 agonist ivuxolimab in advanced cancers. Study-wide background: Intravenous ivuxolimab was administered to patients every 2 weeks at 0.01 to 10 mg/kg. Those enrolled were roughly 80% male, with a mean age of approximately 60 years and ages from about 20 to 79.

The CDR3 is 15 amino acids. CDR1 is ENHRY and CDR2 is SYGVKD in the germline V gene. With 4 bases removed from V and 4 bases from J, the gap between germline ends came to 14 bases. Assay: immunoSEQ multiplex PCR; the TCRdb copy retains only in-frame clones and omits some. The table lists 20,000 or so clones, roughly 78% of them singletons. V is TRBV10-3 and J is TRBJ1-5, with D possibly TRBD1 on 5 matching bases. This clonotype originated in an adult with an advanced solid tumor such as melanoma, head and neck, liver or kidney cancer. The material was CD4+ or CD8+ T cells sorted from blood, obtained in a trial of the OX40 agonist ivuxolimab. The CDR3 DNA sequence: TGTGCCATCAGTGGGGGTGGGGCGGGGAATCAGCCCCAGCATTTT. This gives the protein CAISGGGAGNQPQHF.